The 4 T cell receptor beta chains given below trace back to one sample, sequenced in a study of T cells after yellow fever vaccination. One entry per CDR3 protein results from TCRdb running MiXCR on the 5' RACE reads. This table holds some 120,000 distinct CDR3 sequences, 6% to 8% found once. This specimen was CD4+ T cells sorted from PBMCs, taken less than 11 days after the first yellow fever vaccination. The receptor set was obtained from a man between 18 and 35 years old who received the YFV17D yellow fever vaccine.

In this sample, this clonotype turned up many times. The chain is built from TRBV4-3 and TRBJ1-5, with D unclear. CDR3 length: 12 amino acids. Trimming stripped 0 bases from V and 6 bases from J, with 3 bases between. The V gene's germline CDR1 is LGHNA and CDR2 YSLEER. CDR3 DNA sequence: TGCGCCAGCAGCCAAGAGGGTCAGCCCCAGCATTTT. This translates into CASSQEGQPQHF.

This clonotype was detected only a few times. The chain joins TRBV7-8 to TRBJ1-2; D not resolved. The CDR3 runs to 14 residues. Germline loops: CDR1 SGHVS, CDR2 FQNEAQ. V lost 4 bases to trimming and J lost 4 bases, with 13 bases between them. CDR3 bases: TGTGCCAGCAGCTCCCTCAGGTCGACCTATGGCTACACCTTC. Amino acids: CASSSLRSTYGYTF.

This chain connects TRBV5-1 to TRBJ2-3; D tentatively fits TRBD1 or TRBD2 (6 bases each). In germline, CDR1 is SGHRS, CDR2 YFSETQ. V gave up 4 bases and J gave up 5 bases, with 14 bases separating them. The CDR3 totals 14 residues. The CDR3 sequence: CASSQRTAGDTQYF. DNA for the CDR3: TGCGCCAGCAGCCAACGGACAGCGGGAGATACGCAGTATTTT.

This clonotype was seen repeatedly, ten times or more. CDR3 DNA sequence: TGTGCCTGGAGTGTATTTGGCAATCAGCCCCAGCATTTT. It specifies CAWSVFGNQPQHF. The V call is TRBV30, the J call TRBJ1-5; no clear D. The ends were cut back, 0 bases at V and 2 bases at J, with 5 bases in the middle. Per the germline V gene, CDR1 is GTSNPN and CDR2 is SVGIG (reference sequence). The CDR3 length is 13 residues.